This is a list of T cell receptor beta chains from one sample in a study of cytomegalovirus exposure and HLA in healthy donors. Repertoires were generated with immunoSEQ multiplex PCR, while TCRdb's copy carries only in-frame clones and drops some. The sample shows about 210,000 clones, approximately 90% of them seen only once. The sample comprised PBMCs. Every receptor here comes from a boy aged 2-15 years in good health and CMV-seronegative. Both conserved end residues are part of each CDR3. Size is stated for part of the rows, as once, few or many counts, or as a class when the clone is expanded.

V,size,J,length,CDR3
TRBV29-1,NA,TRBJ1-1,13,CSVAGQGAVGAFF
TRBV28,NA,TRBJ1-3,15,CASSYQGLSGNTIYF
TRBV7-9,NA,TRBJ2-7,15,CASSSHGTGAYEQYF
TRBV4-2,NA,TRBJ2-3,14,CASSRGGDTDTQYF
TRBV9,NA,TRBJ1-4,15,CASSPGDRTNEKLFF
TRBV28,NA,TRBJ2-5,13,CASSSPGEETQYF
TRBV29-1,NA,TRBJ1-2,13,CSVDRSANYGYTF
TRBV2,NA,TRBJ2-7,10,CASAGNGQEF
TRBV2,once,TRBJ2-7,17,CASSHQISTDNSYEQYF
TRBV6-1,once,TRBJ1-5,14,CAISEWQGGQPQHF
TRBV30,NA,TRBJ1-1,15,CAWSVRHRGETEAFF
TRBV5-1,NA,TRBJ2-3,19,CASSSPDDRGRVSTDTQYF
TRBV15,NA,TRBJ2-5,12,CATSRVGETQYF
TRBV4-1,few,TRBJ1-1,15,CASSQVETANTEAFF
TRBV28,once,TRBJ1-3,18,CASSLNFLRTHSGNTIYF
TRBV6-5,NA,TRBJ2-2,14,CASSYWAGTGELFF
TRBV10-2,NA,TRBJ2-5,16,CASSESISLAQGTQYF
TRBV5-1,NA,TRBJ2-5,13,CASSFTPQETQYF
TRBV19,NA,NA,13,CASSPTLSYEQYF
TRBV27,NA,TRBJ1-5,13,CASRRQGFGPQHF
TRBV5-1,once,TRBJ2-7,16,CASSLNSGTGTYEQYF
TRBV11-2,NA,TRBJ1-3,18,CASSLVIPLPSSGNTIYF
TRBV10-2,NA,TRBJ1-6,13,CASRDRWDSPLHF
TRBV7-8,NA,TRBJ1-5,14,CASSLEGTGKPQHF
TRBV2,NA,TRBJ2-5,15,CASSAVAGGPQTQYF
TRBV11-3,NA,TRBJ1-1,14,CASSLEGWTSEAFF
TRBV7-3,NA,TRBJ2-3,16,CASSKRTSGGTDTQYF
TRBV7-8,once,TRBJ1-6,13,CASSLGPNSPLHF
TRBV28,few,TRBJ1-3,14,CASSSSGTGNTIYF
TRBV9,NA,TRBJ2-3,14,CASSGGAHTDTQYF
TRBV7-2,NA,TRBJ1-6,17,CASSFWTGATPNSPLHF
TRBV28,NA,TRBJ2-7,15,CASSSPGQGLYEQYF
TRBV4-2,NA,TRBJ2-3,16,CASSQGWRLAPDTQYF
TRBV29-1,NA,TRBJ1-1,13,CSVATLVNTEAFF
TRBV11-2,NA,TRBJ1-1,17,CASSSRHFALMNTEAFF
TRBV28,NA,TRBJ1-2,15,CASSSPTGFNYGYTF
TRBV27,NA,TRBJ2-1,13,CASSGNSYNEQFF
TRBV28,NA,TRBJ1-5,14,CASSLPRGNQPQHF
TRBV28,NA,TRBJ2-7,18,CASSLLGQGQWLNYEQYF
TRBV28,NA,TRBJ1-6,15,CASSLSGGGRSPLHF
TRBV5-6,NA,TRBJ2-7,15,CASSLTTGQAYEQYF
TRBV25-1,NA,TRBJ1-1,11,CASSVSEEAFF
TRBV28,NA,TRBJ1-4,14,CASGQGRWGEKLFF
TRBV15,NA,TRBJ2-3,14,CATSRSRSGNTQYF
TRBV19,NA,TRBJ1-1,15,CASSDRGLSGAEAFF
TRBV5-1,NA,TRBJ1-2,18,CASSLPLGRDRGHDGYTF
TRBV5-6,few,TRBJ1-5,15,CASSLSRGVGQPQHF
TRBV6-6,NA,TRBJ1-6,12,CASTRTGELLHF
TRBV11-2,NA,TRBJ2-7,15,CASSYSGSISYEQYF
TRBV14,NA,TRBJ2-7,16,CASSQLLAGPTYEQYF
TRBV9,NA,TRBJ2-2,18,CASSVSGGGAGSTGELFF
TRBV19,few,TRBJ2-1,14,CATRGLAHDNEQFF
TRBV6-1,few,TRBJ2-3,15,CASSAGIRSTDTQYF